This TCR beta chain emerged from a study of cytomegalovirus exposure and HLA in healthy donors. General study results and limits: Certain indistinguishable V segments, among them TRBV6-2 and TRBV6-3, were excluded. Across donors, sequencing depth was assumed by presence/absence analyses to be roughly uniform. Later on, a genetic analysis was performed. It linked a missense variant in DCLRE1C with V- and J-gene trimming of TCR beta. About 87% or about 30% of the time was how often most TCR beta V segments were productive, according to an earlier analysis.

In regard to this clone: Antigen specificity is unknown.

CDR3 length equals 15 residues. Germline V gene lookup returns CDR1 SGHNT and CDR2 YYREEE (reference sequence). The V end lost 1 base, the J end lost 0 bases, and 11 bases lay between the germline ends. PCR used 60 Vbeta primers and 13 Jbeta primers. Sequenced by immunoSEQ multiplex PCR; TCRdb stores in-frame clones only, minus some. The data show about 140,000 clones, with over 75% seen just once and about 2.4% held by the top ten. The sequenced sample consisted of PBMCs. The chain carries TRBV5-4 and TRBJ2-7, with D possibly being TRBD2 (6 bases). The clonotype originates from a middle-aged man in good health and CMV-seronegative. The CDR3 here is CASSLNGRSSYEQYF. The CDR3 DNA reads as TGTGCCAGCAGCTTGAATGGGAGGAGCTCCTACGAGCAGTACTTC.